These 21 T cell receptor beta chains came from one sample sequenced in a study of Graves' ophthalmopathy and Graves' hyperthyroidism. From RNA, the CDR3 regions of TCR beta chains were amplified and sequenced. First-round RT-PCR with HTBI primers preceded a second-round multiplex PCR. TCRdb recomputed calls from the multiplex PCR reads with MiXCR, one row per CDR3 protein. The sample has 300,000 to 400,000 distinct CDR3 sequences; 15% to 20% are singletons. The sequencing sample was made of peripheral blood. Source of these receptors: an adult man with Graves' ophthalmopathy.

The V gene is TRBV20-1, the J gene TRBJ2-7; 10 bases map to TRBD2. Per germline, CDR1 DFQATT and CDR2 SNEGSKA (reference sequence). CDR3 length: 18 residues. Trimming removed 1 base from V and 1 base from J; junction bases left unmatched: 13. CDR3 amino acids: CSARGGTSASPRSYEQYF. The CDR3 bases are TGCAGTGCTAGAGGCGGGACTAGCGCTTCCCCCAGGTCCTACGAGCAGTACTTC.

This chain connects TRBV7-2 to TRBJ2-7; D might be TRBD2 (7 bases). There are 14 residues in the CDR3. Germline V lookup: CDR1 SGHTA, CDR2 FQGNSA. With 4 bases removed from V and 5 bases from J, the gap between germline ends came to 15 bases. The CDR3 coding sequence is TGTGCCAGCAGCTGGGGGGGGGGCGCCAACGAGCAGTACTTC. It translates to CASSWGGGANEQYF. Combining the CDR3 with reference TRBV7-2 and TRBJ2-7 gives the whole variable domain GAGVSQSPSNKVTEKGKDVELRCDPISGHTALYWYRQSLGQGLEFLIYFQGNSAPDKSGLPSDRFSAERTGGSVSTLTIQRTQQEDSAVYLCASSWGGGANEQYFGPGTRLTVT.

This clonotype was picked up many times. The rearrangement joins TRBV6-5 to TRBJ1-2; D is undetermined. Germline V gives CDR1 MNHEY, CDR2 SVGAGI. Trimming took off 10 bases at V and 2 bases at J, with 17 bases between the two ends. The CDR3 runs to 14 residues. The CDR3 nucleotides are TGTGCCACGTCACCGACAAAGCCAAACTATGGCTACACCTTC. Translating it yields CATSPTKPNYGYTF.

This clonotype was seen more than once but under ten times. A much more abundant neighbour one base away suggests this may be a read error. The rearrangement links TRBV9 to TRBJ1-1; possibly TRBD1 for D (6 bases). The CDR3 loop spans 17 amino acids. V gave up 0 bases and J gave up 3 bases, with 18 bases separating them. Per the germline V gene, CDR1 is SGDLS and CDR2 is YYNGEE. The CDR3 region is CASSVGPEQGADTEAFF. For the CDR3, the DNA is TGTGCCAGCAGCGTAGGCCCGGAACAGGGAGCGGACACTGAAGCTTTCTTT.

About this clonotype itself: At one of its ends the junction is not consistent with the germline gene, which may arise from a read error. The chain employs TRBV7-2 and TRBJ2-6, with D possibly being TRBD1 (6 bases). Germline assignment: CDR1 SGHTA and CDR2 FQGNSA. The CDR3 is 15 residues long. The CDR3 DNA follows: TGTGCCAGCAGCTGGACAGTGGCCGGGGCCAACGTCCTGAATTTC. Amino acids: CASSWTVAGANVLNF.

V gene TRBV7-2 combines with J gene TRBJ2-7; D may be TRBD1 (6 bases). This CDR3 has 14 amino acids. With 1 base removed from V and 4 bases from J, the gap between germline ends came to 11 bases. Germline V gene sequence: CDR1 SGHTA, CDR2 FQGNSA. Here the CDR3 reads CASSLGTDQYEQYF. The CDR3 region has the DNA TGTGCCAGCAGCTTAGGGACAGACCAGTACGAGCAGTACTTC.

This clonotype was seen repeatedly, ten times or more. The chain is built from TRBV20-1 and TRBJ2-5; 9 bases map to TRBD2. Trimming removed 0 bases from V and 3 bases from J; junction bases left unmatched: 11. The V gene's germline CDR1 is DFQATT and CDR2 SNEGSKA (reference sequence). The CDR3 totals 17 residues. DNA of the CDR3: TGCAGTGCTAGAGATCTTATTTCTGCGGGGGGGAAAGAGACCCAGTACTTC. Amino acid sequence: CSARDLISAGGKETQYF.

This clonotype was counted ten times or more. This is likely a read error, given that the CDR3 carries no conserved phenylalanine or tryptophan at its end. This chain joins TRBV6-2 or TRBV6-3 and TRBJ1-6, with 7 bases fitting TRBD1. With 5 bases clipped from V and 9 bases from J, the junction kept 19 bases outside the gene matches. The CDR3 totals 18 residues. Per germline, CDR1 MNHEY and CDR2 SVGEGT. CDR3 amino acids: CASSKSSQGTSSSSPLHL. In DNA form, the CDR3 reads TGTGCCAGCAGTAAATCCTCACAGGGGACCAGCTCTTCTTCACCCCTCCACCTT.

This clonotype was picked up many times. V usage is TRBV6-5 and J usage is TRBJ2-5; D may be TRBD1 (5 bases). Germline values: CDR1 MNHEY, CDR2 SVGAGI. This CDR3 region has 16 residues. The V gene lost 0 bases and the J gene lost 4 bases, with 15 bases spanning the gap. This chain's CDR3 is CASSYSSQAGAETQYF. The CDR3, as DNA: TGTGCCAGCAGTTACTCTTCCCAGGCTGGGGCAGAGACCCAGTACTTC.

This clonotype appeared many times. A junction end diverges from the germline sequence, so it may reflect a read error. This sequence joins TRBV2 and TRBJ2-7; D gene ambiguous. Germline assignment: CDR1 SNHLY and CDR2 FYNNEI. This CDR3 spans 14 amino acids. The CDR3 sequence is CASSEERDSYEQYF. The CDR3 bases are TGTGCCAGCAGCGAAGAAAGGGATTCCTACGAGCAGTACTTC.

This clonotype was seen many times. This rearrangement joins TRBV13 to TRBJ1-1, with D perhaps TRBD1 (5 bases). The CDR3 has 13 amino acids. The V gene's germline CDR1 is PRHDT and CDR2 FYEKMQ (reference sequence). Trimming pared 6 bases from V and 6 bases from J, leaving 14 bases between. CDR3 in amino acids: CASRNRGAPEAFF. In DNA form, the CDR3 reads TGTGCCAGCAGAAATCGCGGGGCCCCTGAAGCTTTCTTT.

In this sample, this clonotype turned up many times. The chain has TRBV10-3 and TRBJ2-7; D might be TRBD1 or TRBD2, each matching 5 bases. The CDR3 runs 14 residues. Germline values: CDR1 ENHRY, CDR2 SYGVKD. Trimming took 10 bases from V and 2 from J, leaving 18 bases between them. CDR3 amino acids: CATGKTADTYEQYF. The CDR3 DNA reads TGTGCCACGGGTAAGACAGCGGATACCTACGAGCAGTACTTC.

This clonotype was detected many times. A read error may explain this, as a much larger clone is one base away. This likely comes from a read error, as the CDR3 has no conserved phenylalanine or tryptophan at its end. The chain is built from TRBV4-3 and TRBJ2-7; D remains ambiguous. Looked up from germline, CDR1 is LGHNA and CDR2 is YSLEER. This CDR3 is built from 15 residues. V gave up 0 bases and J gave up 1 base, with 10 bases separating them. The DNA for the CDR3 is TGCGCCAGCAGCCAAGATGCGACGGAATCCTACGAGCAGTACTCC. Its translation is CASSQDATESYEQYS.

In its sample, this clonotype was seen many times. The genes are TRBV6-2 or TRBV6-3 and TRBJ1-2; the match to TRBD1 covers 9 bases. The CDR3 totals 16 residues. Trimming took 5 bases from V and 0 from J; bases not matched to a gene: 7. CDR1 and CDR2 (germline): MNHEY, SVGEGT. CDR3 nucleotides: TGTGCCAGCAGTCGGACAGGGGCCAACTCTAACTATGGCTACACCTTC. As protein: CASSRTGANSNYGYTF.

There are many counts of this clonotype. The CDR3 spells CASMDLAGIYEQYF. Here the CDR3 DNA reads TGTGCCAGCATGGATCTAGCGGGGATCTACGAGCAGTACTTC. This rearrangement joins TRBV6-1 to TRBJ2-7; TRBD2 aligns across 9 bases. The J segment lost 3 bases and the V segment lost 7 bases, leaving 7 bases of the junction unmatched. CDR1 MNHNS and CDR2 SASEGT come from the germline V gene. The CDR3 runs to 14 residues.

This clonotype was counted ten times or more. The chain employs TRBV9 and TRBJ1-1, with D possibly matching TRBD1 (5 bases). With 1 base removed from V and 2 bases from J, the gap between germline ends came to 9 bases. CDR1 and CDR2 (germline): SGDLS, YYNGEE. CDR3 length equals 14 residues. DNA of the CDR3: TGTGCCAGCAGCGTATCCGGGGCCAACACTGAAGCTTTCTTT. It specifies CASSVSGANTEAFF.

This clonotype was seen repeatedly, ten times or more. The chain is built from TRBV20-1 and TRBJ2-7, with unresolved D. Germline CDR1 DFQATT, CDR2 SNEGSKA (reference sequence). Trimming pared 5 bases from V and 0 bases from J, leaving 14 bases between. This CDR3 is 14 amino acids long. CDR3 sequence reads: CSAHVPGPSYEQYF. Here the CDR3 DNA reads TGCAGTGCTCATGTCCCCGGACCCTCCTACGAGCAGTACTTC.

This clonotype was seen only a few times. This chain joins TRBV7-3 and TRBJ2-7, with a possible D match to TRBD1 (6 bases). The end of the DNA fits TRBJ2-1 better, so the J call may be wrong. Germline V gene data show CDR1 as SGHTA and CDR2 as FQGTGA. CDR3 length equals 14 residues. The CDR3 protein is CASSPVQGIDEQFF. CDR3 sequence (DNA): TGTGCCAGCAGCCCGGTACAGGGAATTGACGAGCAGTTCTTC.

Many counts were recorded for this clonotype. V usage is TRBV6-5 and J usage is TRBJ1-2; D unresolved. The V end was cut by 8 bases, the J end by 0 bases, with 10 bases between. There are 13 residues in the CDR3. From germline, CDR1 is MNHEY and CDR2 SVGAGI. The CDR3 DNA follows: TGTGCCAGCGGGTCTCGATCTAACTATGGCTACACCTTC. Protein product: CASGSRSNYGYTF.

This clonotype was detected many times. The chain has TRBV6-1 and TRBJ2-4; maybe TRBD2 (5 bases). The germline gives CDR1 MNHNS, CDR2 SASEGT. The V and J ends lost 1 base and 0 bases respectively, with 7 bases between them. The CDR3 has 15 residues. CDR3 DNA: TGTGCCAGCAGTGAAGTACTAGAAGCCAAAAACATTCAGTACTTC. This translates into CASSEVLEAKNIQYF.

This clonotype appeared many times. The CDR3 sequence: CAVSRLSYEQYF. CDR3 sequence (DNA): TGTGCCGTATCGAGGCTCAGCTACGAGCAGTACTTC. The chain uses TRBV28 and TRBJ2-7; no reliable D call. The CDR3 loop spans 12 amino acids. Trimming removed 11 bases from V and 3 bases from J, with 14 bases in between. Germline V gene lookup returns CDR1 MDHEN and CDR2 SYDVKM.